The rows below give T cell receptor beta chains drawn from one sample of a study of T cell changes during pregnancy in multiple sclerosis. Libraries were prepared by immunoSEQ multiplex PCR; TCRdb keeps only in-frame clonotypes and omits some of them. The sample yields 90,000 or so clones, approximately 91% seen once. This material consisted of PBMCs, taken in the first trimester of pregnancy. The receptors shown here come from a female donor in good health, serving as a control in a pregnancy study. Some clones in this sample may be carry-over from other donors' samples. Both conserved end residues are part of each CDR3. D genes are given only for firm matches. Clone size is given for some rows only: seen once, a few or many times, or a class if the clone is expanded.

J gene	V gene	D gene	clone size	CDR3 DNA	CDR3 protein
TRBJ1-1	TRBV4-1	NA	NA	TGCGCCAGCAGCCGCCCGGGGAGGAGCACTGAAGCTTTCTTT	CASSRPGRSTEAFF
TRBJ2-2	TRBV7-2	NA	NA	TGTGCCAGCAGCTTAGTCGGGGTGGGCGAAAAAAACACCGGGGAGCTGTTTTTT	CASSLVGVGEKNTGELFF
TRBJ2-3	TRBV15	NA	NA	TGTGCCACCAGCAGAGACGCGGGGAGGGGGACAGATACGCAGTATTTT	CATSRDAGRGTDTQYF
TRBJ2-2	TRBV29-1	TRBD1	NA	TGCAGCGTTCGATCGGACAGGGGGCGATCCGGGGAGCTGTTTTTT	CSVRSDRGRSGELFF
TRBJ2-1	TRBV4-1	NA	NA	TGCGCCAGCAGCCAAGACCAGGGTTCCTACAATGAGCAGTTCTTC	CASSQDQGSYNEQFF
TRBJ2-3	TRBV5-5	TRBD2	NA	TGTGCCAGCAGTTTAGGACCGGGACTAGCAACAGATACGCAGTATTTT	CASSLGPGLATDTQYF
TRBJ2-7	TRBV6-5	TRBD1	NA	TGTGCCAGCAGTTACGACAGGGGGCATATGGTCTACGAGCAGTACTTC	CASSYDRGHMVYEQYF
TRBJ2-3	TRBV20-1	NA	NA	TGCAGTATCCCTAGCACAGATACGCAGTATTTT	CSIPSTDTQYF
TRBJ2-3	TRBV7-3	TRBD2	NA	TGTGCCAGCAGCTCACGGGGGGTAGATACGCAGTATTTT	CASSSRGVDTQYF
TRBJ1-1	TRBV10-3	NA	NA	TGTGCCATCAGTGAGTCGGGATCCAGGCTCGGACAAACGAACACTGAAGCTTTCTTT	CAISESGSRLGQTNTEAFF
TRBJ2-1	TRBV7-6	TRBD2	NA	TGTGCCAGCAGCCCGACTAGCGGGGGCCTTAGCTCCTACAATGAGCAGTTCTTC	CASSPTSGGLSSYNEQFF
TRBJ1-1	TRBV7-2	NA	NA	TGTGCCAGCAGCTCAGGGTTTTACGGCACTGAAGCTTTCTTT	CASSSGFYGTEAFF
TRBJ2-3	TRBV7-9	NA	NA	TGTGCCAGCAGCTTCCGGACACGGATTACAGATACGCAGTATTTT	CASSFRTRITDTQYF
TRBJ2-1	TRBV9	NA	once	TGTGCCAGCAGCGGATCAGGGTGGGTCGAACAGTTCTTC	CASSGSGWVEQFF
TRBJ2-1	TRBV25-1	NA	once	TGTGCCAGCAGAGAGGAGCAGCAGTTCTTC	CASREEQQFF
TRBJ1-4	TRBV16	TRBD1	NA	TGTGCCAGCAGCCAAGGAGGGGGCGATGAAAAACTGTTTTTT	CASSQGGGDEKLFF
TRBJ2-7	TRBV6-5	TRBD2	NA	TGTGCCAGCAGTTACTATGCTAGCGGCTCCTACGAGCAGTACTTC	CASSYYASGSYEQYF
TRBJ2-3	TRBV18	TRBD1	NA	TGTGCCAGCTCACCACCCAACCGGGACAGGGGTACAGATACGCAGTATTTT	CASSPPNRDRGTDTQYF
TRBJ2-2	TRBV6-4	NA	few	TGTGCCAGCAGCAGGACGAACACCGGGGAGCTGTTTTTT	CASSRTNTGELFF
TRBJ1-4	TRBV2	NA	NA	TGTGCCAGCAGGACCCGGGACTTCCTAAATGAAAAACTGTTTTTT	CASRTRDFLNEKLFF
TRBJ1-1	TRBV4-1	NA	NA	TGCGCCAGCAGCCAAGATCCTCAGGGGCCGCCCAGTGAAGCTTTCTTT	CASSQDPQGPPSEAFF
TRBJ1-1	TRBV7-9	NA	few	TGTGCCAGCAGCCCGAGCGGCAGGGGAGGGACTGAAGCTTTCTTT	CASSPSGRGGTEAFF
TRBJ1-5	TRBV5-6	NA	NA	TGTGCCAGCAGCCCGAGACAGGTGATTAGCAATCAGCCCCAGCATTTT	CASSPRQVISNQPQHF
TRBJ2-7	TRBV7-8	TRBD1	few	TGTGCCAGCAGCTTAGTCGGGACAGGGAACGACTTGACCTACGAGCAGTACTTC	CASSLVGTGNDLTYEQYF
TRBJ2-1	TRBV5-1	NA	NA	TGCGCCAGCAGCCCACCTTCCGCGGAATCAAATGAGCAGTTCTTC	CASSPPSAESNEQFF
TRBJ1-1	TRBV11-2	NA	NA	TGTGCCAGCAGCTTGGGTCAGGGAAGCACTGAAGCTTTCTTT	CASSLGQGSTEAFF
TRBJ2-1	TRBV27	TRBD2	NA	TGTGCCAGCAGTCCCCTAGCGGGGGCATCCTACAATGAGCAGTTCTTC	CASSPLAGASYNEQFF
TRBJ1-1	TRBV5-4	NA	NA	TGTGCCAGCAGTTCACAAACTGAAGCTTTCTTT	CASSSQTEAFF
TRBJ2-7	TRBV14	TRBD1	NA	TGTGCCAGCAGCCAAGTTGCAGGGGGCGACGAGCAGTACTTC	CASSQVAGGDEQYF
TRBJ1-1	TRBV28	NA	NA	TGTGCCAGCAGACAGGTACCTCGAACTGAAGCTTTCTTT	CASRQVPRTEAFF
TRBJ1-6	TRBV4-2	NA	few	TGTGCCAGCAGCCAAGATCGCACAGGGAATTCACCCCTCCACTTT	CASSQDRTGNSPLHF
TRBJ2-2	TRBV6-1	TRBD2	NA	TGTGCCAGCAGTGACGAGCGGGGGCCTGCGAACACCGGGGAGCTGTTTTTT	CASSDERGPANTGELFF
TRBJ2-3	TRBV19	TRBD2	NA	TGTGCCAGTAGTACGGCTAGCGGGGCTAGCACAGATACGCAGTATTTT	CASSTASGASTDTQYF
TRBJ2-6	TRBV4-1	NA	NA	TGCGCCAGCAGCCGAGTTCCCTCGACAGAAGCTGGGGCCAACGTCCTGACTTTC	CASSRVPSTEAGANVLTF
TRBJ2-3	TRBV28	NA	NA	TGTGCCAGCAGTTTACTGCGAATCAAGGAGCCTAGCACAGATACGCAGTATTTT	CASSLLRIKEPSTDTQYF
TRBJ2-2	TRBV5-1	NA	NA	TGCGCCAGCAGCTTGGGCAACAGGGCGGCCGGGGAGCTGTTTTTT	CASSLGNRAAGELFF
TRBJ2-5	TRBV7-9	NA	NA	TGTGCCAGCAGCTTAACATGGGGCGACCACCAAGAGACCCAGTACTTC	CASSLTWGDHQETQYF
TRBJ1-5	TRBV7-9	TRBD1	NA	TGTGCCAGCAGCTTAGTGGGACAGGGGACGGGATATAGCAATCAGCCCCAGCATTTT	CASSLVGQGTGYSNQPQHF
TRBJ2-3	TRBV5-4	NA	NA	TGTGCCAGCTACTCCGGCGAGCGGACAGATACGCAGTATTTT	CASYSGERTDTQYF
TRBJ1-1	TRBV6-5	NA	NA	TGTGCCAGCAGTTACGTGGCAGGGGTGAACACTGAAGCTTTCTTT	CASSYVAGVNTEAFF
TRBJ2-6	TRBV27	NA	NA	TGTGCCAGCAGTCGCACCTATACGCCCGGACAGACTGGGGCCAACGTCCTGACTTTC	CASSRTYTPGQTGANVLTF
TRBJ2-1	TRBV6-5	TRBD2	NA	TGTGCCAGCCGGGACTACGTATACAATGAGCAGTTCTTC	CASRDYVYNEQFF
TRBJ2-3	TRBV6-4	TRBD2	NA	TGTGCCAGCAGTGACTCAGCGGGGGGGCCACGAGATACGCAGTATTTT	CASSDSAGGPRDTQYF
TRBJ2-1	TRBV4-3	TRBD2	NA	TGCGCCAGCAGCCACGGGACTAGCGGGACCTTGGAGCAGTTCTTC	CASSHGTSGTLEQFF
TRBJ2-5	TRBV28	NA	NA	TGTGCCAGCAGTTCCGAGCTACGGCGGGAGACCCAGTACTTC	CASSSELRRETQYF
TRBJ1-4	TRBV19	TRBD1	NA	TGTGCCAGTAGTATCGAACAGGGGGCAACTAATGAAAAACTGTTTTTT	CASSIEQGATNEKLFF
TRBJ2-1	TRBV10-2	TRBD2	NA	TGCGCCACCCGGGCGGGGGATACCTACAATGAGCAGTTCTTC	CATRAGDTYNEQFF
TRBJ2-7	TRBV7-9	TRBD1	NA	TGTGCCAGCAGCCGGACAGGGGTCGAGCAGTACTTC	CASSRTGVEQYF
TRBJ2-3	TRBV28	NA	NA	TGTGCCAGCCGGGAGCAGGGGGGAGATACGCAGTATTTT	CASREQGGDTQYF
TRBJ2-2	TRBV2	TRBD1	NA	TGTGCCAGCGGGACAGGGAGGCCCGGGGAGCTGTTTTTT	CASGTGRPGELFF
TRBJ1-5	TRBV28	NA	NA	TGTGCCAGCACACGGTCGCGCAATCAGCCCCAGCATTTT	CASTRSRNQPQHF
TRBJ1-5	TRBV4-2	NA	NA	TGTGCCAGCAGCCAAGATAGGGCAGGGTCTTCTCAGCCCCAGCATTTT	CASSQDRAGSSQPQHF
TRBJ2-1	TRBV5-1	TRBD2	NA	TGCGCCAGCAGCCTGGGACTAGCGGGAGCCTACAATGAGCAGTTCTTC	CASSLGLAGAYNEQFF
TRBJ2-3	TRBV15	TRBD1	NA	TGTGCCACCAGCAGGGACAGGGCCACAGATACGCAGTATTTT	CATSRDRATDTQYF
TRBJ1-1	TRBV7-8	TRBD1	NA	TGTGCCAGCAGCTTAGCGCAGGTCGACAGGGGAACTGAAGCTTTCTTT	CASSLAQVDRGTEAFF
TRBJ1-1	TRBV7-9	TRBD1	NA	TGTGCCAGCAGCTTAGCTACAGGGGCTATGAACACTGAAGCTTTCTTT	CASSLATGAMNTEAFF
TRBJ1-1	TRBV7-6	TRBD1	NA	TGTGCCAGCAGCCCCCGACAGGGGGATTCAGTTGAAGCTTTCTTT	CASSPRQGDSVEAFF
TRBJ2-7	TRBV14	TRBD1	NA	TGTGCCAGCAGCCAAATCCGAGGGACAGGCTACGAGCAGTACTTC	CASSQIRGTGYEQYF
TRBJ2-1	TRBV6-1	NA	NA	TGTGCCAGCAGTGAATCAGGGAGGCCCGGGAGCTCCTACAATGAGCAGTTCTTC	CASSESGRPGSSYNEQFF